This T cell receptor beta chain was documented in a study of CD8 T cells in ankylosing spondylitis. Quantitative 5'-RACE with molecular barcodes produced the TCR beta libraries. TCRdb analysed the 5' RACE reads with MiXCR anew, one entry per CDR3 protein. The sample holds 220,000 or so distinct CDR3 sequences, around 18% seen once. The ends lost 6 bases at V and 3 bases at J; junction bases unmatched: 12. Per the germline V gene, CDR1 is LGHNA and CDR2 is YNFKEQ. This CDR3 has 18 amino acids. This clonotype was detected only a few times. Its antigen is undetermined. General study results and limits: According to the report, clones linked to the disease were significantly enriched in matched synovial fluid samples taken from ankylosing spondylitis patients. A TCR beta motif of under 10 highly homologous variants seemed to mark ankylosing spondylitis blood.

This chain joins TRBV4-2 and TRBJ2-3; 13 nucleotides align to TRBD2. Sequencing was done on a sample of blood, either unsorted or a sorted T cell fraction (not recorded which). The receptor comes from a male donor with ankylosing spondylitis. The CDR3 protein is CASSPTGTSGIRTDTQYF. The CDR3, as DNA: TGTGCCAGCAGTCCAACCGGGACTAGCGGGATCCGGACAGATACGCAGTATTTT.